Listed here are 25 T cell receptor beta chains from one sample, sequenced in a study of T cell responses to AZD1222 COVID-19 vaccine. Produced via immunoSEQ multiplex PCR; TCRdb's table is partial and in-frame only. Here the sample spans about 97,000 clones, 80% to 90% being singletons. The source was peripheral blood, collected on day 0 of AZD1222 vaccination. Every receptor here comes from an adult in good health.

This chain uses TRBV2 with TRBJ2-1; D may correspond to TRBD1 or TRBD2 (5 bases each). With 2 bases removed from V and 8 bases from J, the gap between germline ends came to 13 bases. Germline-derived CDR1 and CDR2 are SNHLY and FYNNEI. The CDR3 has 14 amino acids. CDR3 protein: CASSELVGDHEQFF. CDR3 nucleotides: TGTGCCAGCAGTGAATTGGTGGGGGACCATGAGCAGTTCTTC. Full variable domain (rest looked up from reference TRBV2 and TRBJ2-1): EPEVTQTPSHQVTQMGQEVILRCVPISNHLYFYWYRQILGQKVEFLVSFYNNEISEKSEIFDDQFSVERPDGSNFTLKIRSTKLEDSAMYFCASSELVGDHEQFFGPGTRLTVL.

This clone was seen just once. V gene TRBV29-1 combines with J gene TRBJ2-2, with a possible D match to TRBD1 (6 bases). The V and J ends lost 5 bases and 4 bases respectively, with 17 bases between them. Germline CDR1 reads SQVTM; CDR2 reads ANQGSEA. The CDR3 length is 15 residues. The CDR3 region has the DNA TGCAGCGTTCAAATGGGCGTAGGGGGCACCGGGGAGCTGTTTTTT. This encodes CSVQMGVGGTGELFF.

V and J are TRBV24-1 and TRBJ1-2; 9 nucleotides align to TRBD1. Germline V gives CDR1 KGHDR, CDR2 SFDVKD. The CDR3 is 14 residues long. The trim removed 3 bases at V and 8 bases at J, leaving 6 bases unmatched. The CDR3 protein is CATSDRDRVRGYTF. The DNA for the CDR3 is TGTGCCACCAGTGATAGGGACAGGGTTAGAGGCTACACCTTC.

This clone was detected a few times. This sequence joins TRBV2 and TRBJ2-1; D tentatively reads TRBD1 or TRBD2 (5 bases each). The length of the CDR3 is 14 residues. Deletions cut 6 bases from V and 11 bases from J, with 20 bases between. From germline, CDR1 is SNHLY and CDR2 FYNNEI. The CDR3 sequence is CASSELPTGTKQFF. The CDR3 DNA is TGTGCCAGCAGCGAACTCCCAACCGGGACGAAGCAGTTCTTC.

V usage is TRBV5-1 and J usage is TRBJ2-3; 9 positions match TRBD2. In germline, CDR1 is SGHRS, CDR2 YFSETQ. The V and J ends lost 0 bases and 3 bases, in that order; junction bases with no gene match: 5. The CDR3 extends over 16 amino acids. The CDR3 nucleotides read TGCGCCAGCAGCTTGGGTGCTAGCGGGGAAACAGATACGCAGTATTTT. Residues: CASSLGASGETDTQYF.

The gene calls are TRBV9 and TRBJ1-2; D unclear. This CDR3 is 14 amino acids long. CDR1 and CDR2 from the germline V gene are SGDLS and YYNGEE. The ends were cut back, 0 bases at V and 6 bases at J, with 12 bases in the middle. CDR3 DNA sequence: TGTGCCAGCAGCGTAGTATCAGGAACGGATGGCTACACCTTC. As protein: CASSVVSGTDGYTF.

DNA of the CDR3: TGTGCCAGCAGCTTAGAGACAGGGGTTGGCTACACCTTC. This codes for CASSLETGVGYTF. The chain combines TRBV7-3 with TRBJ1-2; 8 nucleotides align to TRBD1. CDR1 SGHTA and CDR2 FQGTGA come from the germline V gene. CDR3 size: 13 residues. V was clipped by 2 bases and J by 7 bases; unmatched bases: 3.

J is TRBJ1-5 and V is TRBV28, with 10 bases lining up with TRBD1. CDR3 length: 15 residues. V lost 6 bases and J lost 4; bases outside the gene matches: 6. The germline CDR1 and CDR2 sequences are MDHEN and SYDVKM. The CDR3 region is CASSPTGGRNQPQHF. CDR3 nucleotides: TGTGCCAGCAGCCCGACAGGGGGCCGGAATCAGCCCCAGCATTTT.

The V call is TRBV5-1, the J call TRBJ1-4, with 10 bases identical to TRBD1. The CDR3 sequence is 16 residues long. Looked up from germline, CDR1 is SGHRS and CDR2 is YFSETQ. V shed 8 bases, J shed 0 bases, and the junction held 7 bases outside the gene matches. The CDR3: CASGRGQGATNEKLFF. The CDR3 bases are TGCGCCAGTGGTAGAGGACAGGGGGCAACTAATGAAAAACTGTTTTTT.

V usage is TRBV4-2 and J usage is TRBJ1-5; 12 nucleotides match TRBD1. The CDR3 covers 17 residues. V was pared by 0 bases and J by 7 bases, with 7 bases of the junction left unmatched. Germline lookup yields CDR1 LGHNA and CDR2 YNFKEQ. The CDR3 DNA sequence: TGTGCCAGCAGCCAAGAGGTCGGGACAGGGGGCGCCCAGCCCCAGCATTTT. Encoded protein: CASSQEVGTGGAQPQHF.

The CDR3 here is CASSFFNYEQYF. CDR3 bases: TGTGCCAGCAGCTTCTTCAACTACGAGCAGTACTTC. The chain employs TRBV5-6 and TRBJ2-7; D uncertain. Trimming removed 2 bases at V and 3 bases at J, with 6 bases between. In germline, CDR1 is SGHDT, CDR2 YYEEEE. The CDR3 runs 12 residues.

This chain joins TRBV7-2 and TRBJ2-7, with D possibly being TRBD1 (5 bases). V shed 7 bases and J shed 0 bases, with 10 bases lying between them. CDR3 length equals 13 residues. Germline V lookup: CDR1 SGHTA, CDR2 FQGNSA. CDR3 sequence: CASMAGHSYEQYF. The CDR3 DNA follows: TGTGCCAGCATGGCAGGGCACTCCTACGAGCAGTACTTC.

The chain is built from TRBV28 and TRBJ2-4; tentatively, D is TRBD1 (5 bases). In germline, CDR1 is MDHEN, CDR2 SYDVKM. The CDR3 has 17 residues. V was trimmed by 4 bases and J by 0 bases, leaving 16 bases between them. The CDR3 region is CASSYGASSLAKNIQYF. The CDR3 DNA follows: TGTGCCAGCAGTTATGGGGCTTCGTCACTAGCCAAAAACATTCAGTACTTC.

This sequence joins TRBV24-1 and TRBJ1-3; D is undetermined. Per the germline V gene, CDR1 is KGHDR and CDR2 is SFDVKD. The CDR3 extends over 15 amino acids. The germline V and J ends were trimmed by 4 bases and 2 bases, with 11 bases remaining between them. DNA for the CDR3: TGTGCCACCAGTGACCCCCGAGGGCCTGGAAACACCATATATTTT. Its protein product is CATSDPRGPGNTIYF.

The chain employs TRBV5-1 and TRBJ1-1; possibly TRBD1 for D (6 bases). The CDR3 has 14 amino acids. CDR1 is SGHRS, CDR2 YFSETQ, per germline. V lost 1 base and J lost 3, with 10 bases in between. CDR3 amino acids: CASSLTGSYTEAFF. The CDR3 region has the DNA TGCGCCAGCAGCTTGACAGGGAGTTACACTGAAGCTTTCTTT.

This clone turned up a few times. V is TRBV5-1 and J is TRBJ1-6; 9 positions match TRBD1. The CDR3 sequence is 21 residues long. V was pared by 7 bases and J by 7 bases, with 27 bases of the junction left unmatched. Germline V gene sequence: CDR1 SGHRS, CDR2 YFSETQ. The CDR3 bases are TGCGCCAGCCAGAGAACCGGGACAGGGTATTCATTTTCTTACCTCAATTCACCCCTCCACTTT. Protein product: CASQRTGTGYSFSYLNSPLHF.

The rearrangement joins TRBV5-5 to TRBJ1-2, with D possibly matching TRBD1 (5 bases). This CDR3 spans 17 amino acids. Trimming removed 3 bases at V and 4 bases at J, with 22 bases between. Germline V gives CDR1 SGHKS, CDR2 YYEKEE (reference sequence). CDR3 residues: CASSSQWRGSFGYGYTF. The CDR3 region has the DNA TGTGCCAGCAGCTCCCAATGGCGGGGGAGTTTTGGCTATGGCTACACCTTC.

The rearrangement joins TRBV6-2 or TRBV6-3 to TRBJ2-5; no firm D call. CDR1 and CDR2 from the germline V gene are MNHEY and SVGEGT. The CDR3 has 12 residues. V was shortened by 2 bases and J by 4 bases, with 5 bases between the two germline ends. The CDR3: CASSYPPETQYF. CDR3 in DNA: TGTGCCAGCAGTTACCCCCCAGAGACCCAGTACTTC.

The chain uses TRBV24-1 and TRBJ2-1; D remains ambiguous. V was pared by 1 base and J by 5 bases, with 5 bases between. The CDR3 runs to 13 residues. The germline CDR1 and CDR2 sequences are KGHDR and SFDVKD. This CDR3 is CATSDFRNNEQFF. In DNA, the CDR3 is TGTGCCACCAGTGATTTCCGGAACAATGAGCAGTTCTTC.

The CDR3 nucleotides read TGTGCCAGCAGTTCCTCGACAGGGAAGAATGAAAAACTGTTTTTT. Translation: CASSSSTGKNEKLFF. The chain recombines TRBV27 with TRBJ1-4; 7 bases are shared with TRBD1. With V trimmed by 4 bases and J by 5 bases, 7 bases remained unmatched. There are 15 residues in the CDR3. Germline assignment: CDR1 MNHEY and CDR2 SMNVEV (reference sequence).

This clone was detected a few times. The rearrangement joins TRBV4-3 to TRBJ2-3; TRBD1 might be the D (7 bases). Between the trimmed V and J ends, which lost 1 base and 4 bases, there was a span of 21 bases. This CDR3 has 18 amino acids. Germline CDR1 is LGHNA and CDR2 is YSLEER. CDR3 bases: TGCGCCAGCAGCCAAGTGTTGCAGGGGGGTGGTGTCGCAGATACGCAGTATTTT. It is translated as CASSQVLQGGGVADTQYF.

V usage is TRBV9 and J usage is TRBJ1-5; 11 nucleotides agree with TRBD1. The CDR3 extends over 18 amino acids. CDR1 SGDLS and CDR2 YYNGEE come from the germline V gene. V shed 4 bases and J 0 bases; nucleotides not matched to a gene: 9. CDR3 bases: TGTGCCAGCAGCCCCGGACAGGGGGCCCCTTATAGCAATCAGCCCCAGCATTTT. Translating it yields CASSPGQGAPYSNQPQHF.

The chain couples TRBV7-3 to TRBJ2-5, with 11 bases lining up with TRBD1. The CDR3 spans 15 residues. The V gene's germline CDR1 is SGHTA and CDR2 FQGTGA. V was clipped by 5 bases and J by 5 bases; unmatched bases: 7. In nucleotides, the CDR3 is TGTGCCAGCAGCCCCAGGACAGGGGGCTTTGAGACCCAGTACTTC. Its translation is CASSPRTGGFETQYF.

This clone was observed a few times. This chain uses TRBV5-1 with TRBJ1-2; tentatively, D is TRBD1 (5 bases). The length of the CDR3 is 13 residues. Germline loops: CDR1 SGHRS, CDR2 YFSETQ. Trimming removed 4 bases at V and 4 bases at J, with 11 bases between. CDR3 region: CASSDTGSYGYTF. CDR3 in DNA: TGCGCCAGCAGCGATACAGGATCCTATGGCTACACCTTC.

The chain is built from TRBV29-1 and TRBJ1-1; a possible D gene is TRBD1 (5 bases). V lost 5 bases and J lost 1, with 11 bases in between. CDR1 is SQVTM and CDR2 is ANQGSEA in the germline V gene. The CDR3 spans 13 residues. This CDR3 is CSVRFQGNTEAFF. The CDR3 nucleotides read TGCAGCGTTAGGTTTCAGGGGAACACTGAAGCTTTCTTT.